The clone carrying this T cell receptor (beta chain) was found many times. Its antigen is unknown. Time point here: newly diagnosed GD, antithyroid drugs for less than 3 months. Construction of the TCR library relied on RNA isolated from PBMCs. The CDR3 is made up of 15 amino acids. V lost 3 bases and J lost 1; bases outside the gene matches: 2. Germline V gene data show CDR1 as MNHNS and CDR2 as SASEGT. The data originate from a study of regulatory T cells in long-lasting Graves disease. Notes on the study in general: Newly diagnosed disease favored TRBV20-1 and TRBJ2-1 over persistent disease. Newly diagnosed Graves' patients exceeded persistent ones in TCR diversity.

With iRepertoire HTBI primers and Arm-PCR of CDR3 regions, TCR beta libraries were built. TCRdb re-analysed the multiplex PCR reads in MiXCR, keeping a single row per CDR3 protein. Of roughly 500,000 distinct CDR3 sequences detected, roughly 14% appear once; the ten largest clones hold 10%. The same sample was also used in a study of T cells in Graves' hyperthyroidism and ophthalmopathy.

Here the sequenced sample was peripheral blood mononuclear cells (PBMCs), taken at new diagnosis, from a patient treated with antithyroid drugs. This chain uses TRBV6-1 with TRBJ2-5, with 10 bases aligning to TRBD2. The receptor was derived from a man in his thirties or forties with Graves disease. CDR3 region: CASSESSGSQETQYF. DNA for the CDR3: TGTGCCAGCAGTGAGTCTAGCGGGAGCCAAGAGACCCAGTACTTC.